This T cell receptor (beta chain) was documented in a study of blood T cells in healthy people across ages. On this clonotype itself: Its specificity is not known.

Using a J-beta primer mix together with a sample-barcoded 5' primer, a second PCR was run for roughly 7 to 12 cycles. One entry per CDR3 protein, called by TCRdb with MiXCR from the 5' RACE reads. The sample includes 1,300,000 or so distinct CDR3 sequences, approximately 59% of them seen just once. Study results and limitations: Strong correlation linked observed beta diversity and percent naive T cells. Fewer expanded clones and more diversity marked long-lived versus aged donors.

Trimming removed 2 bases at V and 0 bases at J, with 11 bases between. Germline lookup yields CDR1 SEHNR and CDR2 FQNEAQ (reference sequence). The CDR3 length is 16 residues. The rearrangement uses TRBV7-9 and TRBJ2-1; no clear D. The receptor was isolated from a man younger than 35 in good health. The sequenced material came from blood. In nucleotides, the CDR3 is TGTGCCAGCAGCTTATCTGCCGGTATCTCCTACAATGAGCAGTTCTTC. The encoded protein is CASSLSAGISYNEQFF.